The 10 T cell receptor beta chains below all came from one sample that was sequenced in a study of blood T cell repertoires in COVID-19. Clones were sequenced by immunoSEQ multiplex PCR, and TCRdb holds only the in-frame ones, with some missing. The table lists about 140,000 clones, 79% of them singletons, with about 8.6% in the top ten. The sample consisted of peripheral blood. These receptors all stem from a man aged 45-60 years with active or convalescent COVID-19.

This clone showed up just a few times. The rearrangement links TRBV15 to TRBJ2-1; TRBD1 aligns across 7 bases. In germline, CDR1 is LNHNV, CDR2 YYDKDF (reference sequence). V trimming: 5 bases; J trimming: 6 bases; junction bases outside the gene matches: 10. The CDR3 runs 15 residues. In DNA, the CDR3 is TGTGCCACCAGCGTCACAGGGGAAGGGCGCAATGAGCAGTTCTTC. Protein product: CATSVTGEGRNEQFF.

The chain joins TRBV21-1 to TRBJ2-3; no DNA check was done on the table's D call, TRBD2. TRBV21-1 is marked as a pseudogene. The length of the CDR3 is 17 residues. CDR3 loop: CASSSTGLAGVSDTQYF. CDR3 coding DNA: TGTGCCAGCAGCTCCACGGGACTAGCGGGAGTGTCAGATACGCAGTATTTT.

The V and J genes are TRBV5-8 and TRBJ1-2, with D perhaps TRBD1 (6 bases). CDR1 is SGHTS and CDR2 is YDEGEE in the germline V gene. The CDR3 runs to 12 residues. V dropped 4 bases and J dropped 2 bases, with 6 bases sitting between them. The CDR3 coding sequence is TGTGCCAGCAGCGGACAGAACTATGGCTACACCTTC. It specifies CASSGQNYGYTF.

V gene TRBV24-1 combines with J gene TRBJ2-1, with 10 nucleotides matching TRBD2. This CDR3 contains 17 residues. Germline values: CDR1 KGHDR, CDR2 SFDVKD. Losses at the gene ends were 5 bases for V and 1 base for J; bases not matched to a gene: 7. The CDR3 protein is CATSVSSGRVSYNEQFF. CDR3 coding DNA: TGTGCCACCAGTGTTTCTAGCGGGAGAGTTTCCTACAATGAGCAGTTCTTC.

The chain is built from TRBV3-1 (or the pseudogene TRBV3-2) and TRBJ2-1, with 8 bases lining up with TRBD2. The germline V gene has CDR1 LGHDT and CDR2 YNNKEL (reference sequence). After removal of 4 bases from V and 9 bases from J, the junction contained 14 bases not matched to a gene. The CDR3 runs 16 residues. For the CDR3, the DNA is TGTGCCAGCAGCCTCCCGCGGGAGGTTGGGTCCGCTGAGCAGTTCTTC. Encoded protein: CASSLPREVGSAEQFF.

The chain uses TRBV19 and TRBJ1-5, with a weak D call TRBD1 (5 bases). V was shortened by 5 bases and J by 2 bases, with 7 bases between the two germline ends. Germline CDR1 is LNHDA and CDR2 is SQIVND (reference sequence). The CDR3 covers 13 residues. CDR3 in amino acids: CASSAGGNQPQHF. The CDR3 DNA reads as TGTGCCAGTAGTGCGGGGGGCAATCAGCCCCAGCATTTT. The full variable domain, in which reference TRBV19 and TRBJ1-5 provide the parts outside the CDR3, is DGGITQSPKYLFRKEGQNVTLSCEQNLNHDAMYWYRQDPGQGLRLIYYSQIVNDFQKGDIAEGYSVSREKKESFPLTVTSAQKNPTAFYLCASSAGGNQPQHFGDGTRLSIL.

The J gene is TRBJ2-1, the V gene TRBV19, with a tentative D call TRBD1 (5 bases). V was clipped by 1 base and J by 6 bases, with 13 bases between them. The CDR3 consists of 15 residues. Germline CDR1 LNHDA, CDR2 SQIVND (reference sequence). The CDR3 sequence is CASSIGRGAGNEQFF. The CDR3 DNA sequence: TGTGCCAGTAGTATAGGAAGGGGCGCCGGCAATGAGCAGTTCTTC.

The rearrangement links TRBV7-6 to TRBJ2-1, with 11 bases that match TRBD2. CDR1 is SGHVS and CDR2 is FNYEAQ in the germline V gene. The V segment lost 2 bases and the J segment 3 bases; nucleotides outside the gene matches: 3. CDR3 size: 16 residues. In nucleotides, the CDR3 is TGTGCCAGCAGCTTACGGGGGACTAGCGGCTACAATGAGCAGTTCTTC. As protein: CASSLRGTSGYNEQFF. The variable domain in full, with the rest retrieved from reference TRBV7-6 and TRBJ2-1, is GAGVSQSPRYKVTKRGQDVALRCDPISGHVSLYWYRQALGQGPEFLTYFNYEAQQDKSGLPNDRFSAERPEGSISTLTIQRTEQRDSAMYRCASSLRGTSGYNEQFFGPGTRLTVL.

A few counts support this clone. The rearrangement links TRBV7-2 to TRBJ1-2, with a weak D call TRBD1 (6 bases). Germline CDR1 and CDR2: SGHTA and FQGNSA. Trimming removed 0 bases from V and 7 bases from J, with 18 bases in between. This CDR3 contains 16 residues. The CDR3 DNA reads TGTGCCAGCAGCTTAGCATTGGGGCAGGGGATAGGTGGCTACACCTTC. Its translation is CASSLALGQGIGGYTF.

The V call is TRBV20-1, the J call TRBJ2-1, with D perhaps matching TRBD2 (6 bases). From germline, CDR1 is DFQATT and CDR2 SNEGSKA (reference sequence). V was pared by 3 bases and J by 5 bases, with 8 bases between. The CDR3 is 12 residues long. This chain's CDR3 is CSASAGNNEQFF. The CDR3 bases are TGCAGTGCTAGTGCGGGGAACAATGAGCAGTTCTTC.